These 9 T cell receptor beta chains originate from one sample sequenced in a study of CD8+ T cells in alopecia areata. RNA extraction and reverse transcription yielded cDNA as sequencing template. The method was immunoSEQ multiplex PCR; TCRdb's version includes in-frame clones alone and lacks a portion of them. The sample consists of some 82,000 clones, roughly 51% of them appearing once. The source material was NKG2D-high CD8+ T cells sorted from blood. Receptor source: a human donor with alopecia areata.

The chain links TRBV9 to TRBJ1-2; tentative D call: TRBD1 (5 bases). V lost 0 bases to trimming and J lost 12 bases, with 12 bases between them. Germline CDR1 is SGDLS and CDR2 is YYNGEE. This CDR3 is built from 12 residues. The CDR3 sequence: CASSVDDSQHTF. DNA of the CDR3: TGTGCCAGCAGCGTAGACGACAGCCAACACACCTTC.

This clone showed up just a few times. The CDR3 reads CASSHNRNTEAFF. The CDR3 nucleotides read TGCGCCAGCAGCCACAACAGGAACACTGAAGCTTTCTTT. This chain uses TRBV4-1 with TRBJ1-1, with unresolved D. Per germline, CDR1 MGHRA and CDR2 YSYEKL. Trimming removed 3 bases at V and 1 base at J, with 6 bases between. This CDR3 has 13 amino acids.

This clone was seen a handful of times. CDR3 coding DNA: TGTGCCAGCGCCGAGCGGGAGGGCCTGTTGGACAATGAGCAGTTCTTC. It codes for CASAEREGLLDNEQFF. The chain has TRBV28 and TRBJ2-1; 10 nucleotides agree with TRBD2. This CDR3 region has 16 residues. Trimming removed 8 bases from V and 5 bases from J; junction bases left unmatched: 12. The germline gives CDR1 MDHEN, CDR2 SYDVKM.

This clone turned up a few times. The CDR3 bases are TGCGCCAGCAGCTCGGGACTAAGCTCCTACAATGAGCAGTTCTTC. Protein sequence: CASSSGLSSYNEQFF. The chain links TRBV5-1 to TRBJ2-1; 7 bases agree with TRBD2. CDR3 length equals 15 residues. Germline loops: CDR1 SGHRS, CDR2 YFSETQ. The V and J ends lost 3 bases and 0 bases, in that order; junction bases with no gene match: 3. Full variable domain (outside the CDR3, taken from reference TRBV5-1 and TRBJ2-1): KAGVTQTPRYLIKTRGQQVTLSCSPISGHRSVSWYQQTPGQGLQFLFEYFSETQRNKGNFPGRFSGRQFSNSRSEMNVSTLELGDSALYLCASSSGLSSYNEQFFGPGTRLTVL.

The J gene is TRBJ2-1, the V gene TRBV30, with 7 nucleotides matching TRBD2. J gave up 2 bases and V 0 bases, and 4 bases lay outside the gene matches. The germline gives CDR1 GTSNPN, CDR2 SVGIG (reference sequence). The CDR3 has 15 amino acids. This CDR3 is CAWSVWGGAYNEQFF. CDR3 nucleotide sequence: TGTGCCTGGAGTGTATGGGGGGGAGCCTACAATGAGCAGTTCTTC.

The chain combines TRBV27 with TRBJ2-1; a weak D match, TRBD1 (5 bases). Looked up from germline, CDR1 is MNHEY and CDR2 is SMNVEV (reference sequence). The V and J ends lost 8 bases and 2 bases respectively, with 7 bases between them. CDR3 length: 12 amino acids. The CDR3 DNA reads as TGTGCCAGCCAGGGAACCTACAATGAGCAGTTCTTC. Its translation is CASQGTYNEQFF.

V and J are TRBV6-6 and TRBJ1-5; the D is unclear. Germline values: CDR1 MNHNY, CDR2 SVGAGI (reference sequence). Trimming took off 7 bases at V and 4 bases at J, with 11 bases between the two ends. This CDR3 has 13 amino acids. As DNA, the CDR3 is TGTGCCAGCACCTTAGGACCAAATCAGCCCCAGCATTTT. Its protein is CASTLGPNQPQHF.

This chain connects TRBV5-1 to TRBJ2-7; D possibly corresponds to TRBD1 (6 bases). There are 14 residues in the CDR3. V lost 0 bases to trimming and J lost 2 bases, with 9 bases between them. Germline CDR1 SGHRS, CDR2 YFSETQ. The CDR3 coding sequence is TGCGCCAGCAGCTTGGCCTGGGACACCTACGAGCAGTACTTC. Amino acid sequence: CASSLAWDTYEQYF.

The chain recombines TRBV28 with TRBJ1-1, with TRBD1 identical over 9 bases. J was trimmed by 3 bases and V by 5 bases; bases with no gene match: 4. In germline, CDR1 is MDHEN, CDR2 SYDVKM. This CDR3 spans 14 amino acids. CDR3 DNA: TGTGCCAGCAGTGCGGACAGGGGTTACACTGAAGCTTTCTTT. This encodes CASSADRGYTEAFF.